A single sample is the source of the 23 T cell receptor beta chains below, sequenced in a study of blood T cell repertoires in COVID-19. Only in-frame clones appear in the TCRdb table, and some are missing; sequencing was by immunoSEQ multiplex PCR. The table has about 130,000 clones, roughly 90% seen once; the top ten hold around 4.6%. The sample taken for sequencing was peripheral blood. The receptors come from a man aged 60 to 75 with COVID-19, enrolled during active disease.

The chain uses TRBV10-3 and TRBJ2-1, with a tentative D call TRBD2 (6 bases). Germline CDR1 is ENHRY and CDR2 is SYGVKD. The V end was cut by 8 bases, the J end by 5 bases, with 19 bases between. The CDR3 has 15 residues. In nucleotides, the CDR3 is TGTGCCATCGCCCCTTCCGGGAGTTACCACAATGAGCAGTTCTTC. Residues: CAIAPSGSYHNEQFF.

The chain recombines TRBV19 with TRBJ2-1; D is possibly TRBD1 (6 bases). The CDR3 totals 16 residues. Germline V CDR1 and CDR2: LNHDA, SQIVND (reference sequence). V lost 7 bases and J 9 bases, leaving 25 bases between the germline ends. The DNA for the CDR3 is TGTGCCAGTACCACCAGGGGCTATAGCCGCAAAGTTGAGCAGTTCTTC. As protein: CASTTRGYSRKVEQFF.

This chain uses TRBV7-9 with TRBJ1-2; TRBD1 matches 10 bases. The CDR3 extends over 13 amino acids. CDR1 is SEHNR, CDR2 FQNEAQ, per germline (reference sequence). With V trimmed by 5 bases and J by 6 bases, 3 bases remained unmatched. The chain's CDR3 is CASSPDRGNGYTF. The CDR3 DNA follows: TGTGCCAGCAGCCCGGACAGGGGGAATGGCTACACCTTC. Combining the CDR3 with reference TRBV7-9 and TRBJ1-2 gives the whole variable domain DTGVSQNPRHKITKRGQNVTFRCDPISEHNRLYWYRQTLGQGPEFLTYFQNEAQLEKSRLLSDRFSAERPKGSFSTLEIQRTEQGDSAMYLCASSPDRGNGYTFGSGTRLTVV.

The chain is built from TRBV3-1 (or the pseudogene TRBV3-2) and TRBJ2-7; no definite D call. The CDR3 loop spans 11 amino acids. Germline-derived CDR1 and CDR2 are LGHDT and YNNKEL (reference sequence). Trimming took 5 bases from V and 0 from J, leaving 2 bases between them. The CDR3 sequence: CASSYSYEQYF. The CDR3 DNA follows: TGTGCCAGCAGCTACTCCTACGAGCAGTACTTC.

This chain uses TRBV6-5 with TRBJ2-7; D remains unclear. V was cut by 6 bases and J by 1 base, with 13 bases left in between. The germline V gene has CDR1 MNHEY and CDR2 SVGAGI. CDR3 size: 14 residues. CDR3 DNA sequence: TGTGCCAGCAGCTACAGCCAGCGATCCTACGAGCAGTACTTC. This codes for CASSYSQRSYEQYF.

V usage is TRBV4-1 and J usage is TRBJ2-5; the match to TRBD2 covers 7 bases. In germline, CDR1 is MGHRA, CDR2 YSYEKL. The CDR3 runs 14 residues. The J segment lost 7 bases and the V segment lost 1 base, leaving 6 bases of the junction unmatched. CDR3: CASSQVGGKGTQYF. DNA for the CDR3: TGCGCCAGCAGCCAAGTGGGAGGGAAGGGGACCCAGTACTTC.

The gene calls are TRBV9 and TRBJ2-5; 8 positions match TRBD2. V shed 0 bases and J 5 bases; nucleotides not matched to a gene: 3. Germline V gene lookup returns CDR1 SGDLS and CDR2 YYNGEE. The CDR3 runs to 14 residues. The CDR3 DNA is TGTGCCAGCAGCGTAGGGGCGGGAGGTGAGACCCAGTACTTC. This codes for CASSVGAGGETQYF.

This clone was found once. This chain links TRBV2 with TRBJ2-1; D is possibly TRBD2 (6 bases). Germline V gene lookup returns CDR1 SNHLY and CDR2 FYNNEI. This CDR3 region has 15 residues. V gave up 7 bases and J gave up 0 bases, with 13 bases separating them. CDR3 residues: CASIRGSASYNEQFF. The CDR3 DNA sequence: TGTGCCAGCATTCGGGGGAGTGCCTCCTACAATGAGCAGTTCTTC.

J is TRBJ2-2 and V is TRBV6-5, with a weak D call TRBD1 (5 bases). The germline gives CDR1 MNHEY, CDR2 SVGAGI. This CDR3 is 15 amino acids long. V lost 3 bases and J 0 bases, leaving 8 bases between the germline ends. Here the CDR3 DNA reads TGTGCCAGCAGTTATGGGGCAGCGAACACCGGGGAGCTGTTTTTT. It yields the protein CASSYGAANTGELFF.

This rearrangement joins TRBV4-1 to TRBJ2-4; D is perhaps TRBD2 (5 bases). V was pared by 8 bases and J by 6 bases, with 14 bases between. From germline, CDR1 is MGHRA and CDR2 YSYEKL. The CDR3 sequence is 13 residues long. The CDR3 DNA reads as TGCGCCAGCGCGGAGGTATTGAGAAACATTCAGTACTTC. Translated: CASAEVLRNIQYF.

This clone was detected once. This chain joins TRBV6-4 and TRBJ1-6; D might be TRBD1 (6 bases). Trimming shortened V by 5 bases and J by 10 bases, and 15 bases separated the two germline ends. This CDR3 region has 14 residues. Germline loops: CDR1 MRHNA, CDR2 SNTAGT. The CDR3 sequence: CASSLQGPGSPLHF. The CDR3 bases are TGTGCCAGCAGTTTACAGGGTCCGGGGTCACCCCTCCACTTT.

V and J are TRBV9 and TRBJ2-5; 12 bases align to TRBD2. The CDR3 is 15 amino acids. The germline V gene encodes CDR1 SGDLS and CDR2 YYNGEE. V was clipped by 3 bases and J by 4 bases; unmatched bases: 4. The CDR3 sequence is CASSGLAGDRETQYF. As DNA, the CDR3 is TGTGCCAGCAGCGGACTAGCGGGAGATCGAGAGACCCAGTACTTC.

The chain links TRBV11-2 to TRBJ2-7, with a weak D call TRBD1 (6 bases). The CDR3 totals 15 residues. Trimming took off 8 bases at V and 3 bases at J, with 20 bases between the two ends. From germline, CDR1 is SGHAT and CDR2 FQNNGV. In DNA form, the CDR3 reads TGTGCCAGCCTACAGGGTGCCCTTTTGAGCTACGAGCAGTACTTC. Translating gives CASLQGALLSYEQYF.

V and J are TRBV30 and TRBJ2-5; maybe TRBD1 (6 bases). V was cut by 4 bases and J by 3 bases, with 6 bases left in between. This CDR3 comprises 11 residues. CDR1 and CDR2 (germline): GTSNPN, SVGIG (reference sequence). CDR3 DNA: TGTGCCTGGACAGGGGAAGAGACCCAGTACTTC. As protein: CAWTGEETQYF.

The V call is TRBV6-5, the J call TRBJ2-7; 11 bases are a match to TRBD2. This CDR3 contains 16 residues. Germline V gives CDR1 MNHEY, CDR2 SVGAGI. J lost 3 bases, V lost 0 bases, and 4 bases had no gene match. The CDR3 sequence: CASSYSALAGVYEQYF. CDR3 bases: TGTGCCAGCAGTTACTCGGCACTAGCGGGAGTCTACGAGCAGTACTTC.

This clone was picked up one time. The chain recombines TRBV30 with TRBJ1-1; D remains ambiguous. Germline V CDR1 and CDR2: GTSNPN, SVGIG (reference sequence). V was pared by 3 bases and J by 3 bases, with 14 bases between. This CDR3 comprises 14 residues. CDR3 loop: CAWRGAGIDTEAFF. The CDR3 bases are TGTGCCTGGAGAGGCGCGGGCATAGACACTGAAGCTTTCTTT.

This clone was detected a few times. The gene calls are TRBV29-1 and TRBJ2-1, with TRBD1 matching over 10 bases. The CDR3 runs to 13 residues. V shed 7 bases and J 6 bases; nucleotides not matched to a gene: 6. Germline-derived CDR1 and CDR2 are SQVTM and ANQGSEA. CDR3 loop: CSGGTGEFNEQFF. The DNA of the CDR3 is TGCAGCGGGGGGACAGGGGAGTTCAATGAGCAGTTCTTC.

This clone occurred once. V and J are TRBV5-5 and TRBJ2-7; no clear D. This CDR3 comprises 14 residues. Germline assignment: CDR1 SGHKS and CDR2 YYEKEE (reference sequence). Deletions cut 4 bases from V and 2 bases from J, with 13 bases between. CDR3 DNA: TGTGCCAGCAGCCTCAGTCTGGTGACCTACGAGCAGTACTTC. Protein sequence: CASSLSLVTYEQYF.

The rearrangement uses TRBV9 and TRBJ2-1, with TRBD2 matching 8 bases. The trim removed 5 bases at V and 0 bases at J, leaving 7 bases unmatched. Germline V CDR1 and CDR2: SGDLS, YYNGEE. The CDR3 runs to 16 residues. The DNA for the CDR3 is TGTGCCAGCAGTTCGGGAGGGGGAAGCTCCTACAATGAGCAGTTCTTC. Translated: CASSSGGGSSYNEQFF.

The rearrangement uses TRBV5-4 and TRBJ2-1; 8 bases agree with TRBD2. Germline loops: CDR1 SGHNT, CDR2 YYREEE (reference sequence). The CDR3 runs to 15 residues. V dropped 4 bases and J dropped 1; count of bases not matched to a gene: 4. The CDR3 region has the DNA TGTGCCAGCAGCGCGGGAGGAGGGTCCTACAATGAGCAGTTCTTC. As protein: CASSAGGGSYNEQFF.

J is TRBJ2-3 and V is TRBV3-1 (or the pseudogene TRBV3-2), with 8 positions matching TRBD2. The germline V gene has CDR1 LGHDT and CDR2 YNNKEL (reference sequence). This CDR3 is built from 14 residues. The ends lost 1 base at V and 6 bases at J; junction bases unmatched: 3. The CDR3 here is CASSQVRGGDTQYF. The CDR3 DNA sequence: TGTGCCAGCAGCCAAGTCCGGGGGGGGGATACGCAGTATTTT.

The V call is TRBV29-1, the J call TRBJ2-1; 10 positions match TRBD2. This CDR3 has 13 amino acids. Per germline, CDR1 SQVTM and CDR2 ANQGSEA. V shed 7 bases, J shed 4 bases, and the junction held 4 bases outside the gene matches. As DNA, the CDR3 is TGCAGCGCCCAGCGGGGGGGATACAATGAGCAGTTCTTC. Amino acid sequence: CSAQRGGYNEQFF.

This rearrangement joins TRBV12-3 or TRBV12-4 to TRBJ2-5, with D unresolved. The V end lost 5 bases, the J end lost 5 bases, and 12 bases lay between the germline ends. This CDR3 has 13 residues. CDR3 DNA sequence: TGTGCCAGCAGTCACACGCGGTCGGAGACCCAGTACTTC. It yields the protein CASSHTRSETQYF.